One and the same sample provided the 24 T cell receptor beta chains below, sequenced in a study of blood T cells in healthy people across ages. Primers used in a second PCR of about 6 to 11 cycles were a sample-barcoded 5' primer and a J-beta primer mix. Each CDR3 protein is one row after TCRdb ran MiXCR on the 5' RACE reads. The table has roughly 1,700,000 distinct CDR3 sequences, approximately 28% seen once. Sequenced: blood. These receptors came from a woman younger than 45 in good health.

The chain employs TRBV7-3 and TRBJ1-6; D ambiguous. Germline CDR1 SGHTA, CDR2 FQGTGA. The CDR3 covers 16 residues. V shed 0 bases and J shed 3 bases, with 9 bases lying between them. The CDR3 reads CASSLTGPSYNSPLHF. CDR3 in DNA: TGTGCCAGCAGCTTAACTGGGCCGAGCTATAATTCACCCCTCCACTTT.

V gene TRBV3-1 combines with J gene TRBJ2-4; maybe TRBD1 (6 bases). The DNA matches TRBJ2-7 better at its end, which makes the J call doubtful. Germline-derived CDR1 and CDR2 are LGHDT and YNNKEL (reference sequence). CDR3 length equals 15 residues. The CDR3 sequence: CASSPSQGWTYEQYF. CDR3 coding DNA: TGTGCCAGCAGCCCCTCACAGGGCTGGACCTACGAGCAGTACTTC.

This clonotype was recorded at least ten times. The chain recombines TRBV6-2 or TRBV6-3 with TRBJ2-1; 12 bases align to TRBD2. The germline V gene has CDR1 MNHEY and CDR2 SVGEGT. This CDR3 has 15 amino acids. The V gene end was trimmed by 10 bases and the J gene end by 2 bases; junction bases not matched to a gene: 6. This CDR3 reads CATRGLAGAYNEQFF. The CDR3 DNA reads TGTGCCACCAGGGGACTAGCGGGTGCCTACAATGAGCAGTTCTTC.

As DNA, the CDR3 is TGTGCCAGCAGTGGACAGGGTATTTACAATGAGCAGTACTTC. It yields the protein CASSGQGIYNEQYF. The chain combines TRBV6-1 with TRBJ2-7; TRBD1 matches 7 bases. V was pared by 4 bases and J by 7 bases, with 10 bases of the junction left unmatched. Germline CDR1 reads MNHNS; CDR2 reads SASEGT. There are 14 residues in the CDR3.

On this clonotype itself: Since a much larger clone is just one base distant, this may be a read error. This chain links TRBV29-1 with TRBJ2-7; weak D call: TRBD1 (6 bases). CDR1 and CDR2 from the germline V gene are SQVTM and ANQGSEA. The CDR3 is 12 amino acids. As DNA, the CDR3 is TGCAGCGGGCGGACAGACTCCTACGAGCTGTACTTC. This translates into CSGRTDSYELYF.

In this sample, this clonotype turned up a few times. V is TRBV24-1 and J is TRBJ2-2; 7 positions match TRBD1. In germline, CDR1 is KGHDR, CDR2 SFDVKD. V lost 4 bases to trimming and J lost 3 bases; unmatched junction nucleotides: 4. The CDR3 has 15 amino acids. CDR3 sequence: CATSDQGVYTGELFF. CDR3 nucleotide sequence: TGTGCCACCAGTGACCAGGGGGTTTACACCGGGGAGCTGTTTTTT.

V gene TRBV9 combines with J gene TRBJ1-5; no reliable D call. The germline CDR1 and CDR2 sequences are SGDLS and YYNGEE. This CDR3 has 13 residues. V lost 2 bases to trimming and J lost 5 bases, with 8 bases between them. CDR3 DNA: TGTGCCAGCAGCGTGCTGGCCGATCAGCCCCAGCATTTT. Its translation is CASSVLADQPQHF.

The V gene is TRBV6-2 or TRBV6-3, the J gene TRBJ2-3; D gene ambiguous. The CDR3 sequence is 13 residues long. Per germline, CDR1 MNHEY and CDR2 SVGEGT. V was trimmed by 2 bases and J by 5 bases, leaving 8 bases between them. This chain's CDR3 is CASSYGWGDTQYF. CDR3 in DNA: TGTGCCAGCAGTTACGGATGGGGAGATACGCAGTATTTT.

The chain joins TRBV11-2 to TRBJ2-2; D may be TRBD1 or TRBD2 (6 bases each). Germline V gene data show CDR1 as SGHAT and CDR2 as FQNNGV. Trimming stripped 9 bases from V and 5 bases from J, with 16 bases between. The CDR3 consists of 14 residues. CDR3 nucleotide sequence: TGTGCCAGTAGAGGGGGGCGTGGGACCGGGGAGCTGTTTTTT. This translates into CASRGGRGTGELFF.

This clonotype was found a few times. The rearrangement joins TRBV5-5 to TRBJ2-1; 12 bases map to TRBD2. CDR3 length: 15 amino acids. Germline values: CDR1 SGHKS, CDR2 YYEKEE (reference sequence). Trimming at V came to 1 base and at J to 12 bases, leaving 8 bases not matched to a gene. In DNA, the CDR3 is TGTGCCAGCAGCTTGAGGACTAGCGGGGAAGGTGGGCAGTTCTTC. This translates into CASSLRTSGEGGQFF.

This clonotype was observed a few times. The chain uses TRBV2 and TRBJ2-3, with TRBD1 as a possible D gene (5 bases). Germline V gives CDR1 SNHLY, CDR2 FYNNEI. This CDR3 has 14 residues. Trimming took off 0 bases at V and 1 base at J, with 5 bases between the two ends. The CDR3 spells CASSEARGTDTQYF. DNA for the CDR3: TGTGCCAGCAGTGAAGCCAGGGGCACAGATACGCAGTATTTT.

This chain uses TRBV30 with TRBJ2-7; the D gene could be TRBD1 or TRBD2 (5 bases each). Trimming pared 3 bases from V and 4 bases from J, leaving 16 bases between. The CDR3 covers 14 residues. Per germline, CDR1 GTSNPN and CDR2 SVGIG (reference sequence). CDR3 coding DNA: TGTGCCTGGAGGGGAACCGGGACGGGATACGAGCAGTACTTC. It is translated as CAWRGTGTGYEQYF.

There are a few counts of this clonotype. The chain uses TRBV29-1 and TRBJ1-2; 8 positions match TRBD1. The CDR3 has 11 amino acids. Germline V lookup: CDR1 SQVTM, CDR2 ANQGSEA. Trimming removed 8 bases from V and 7 bases from J; junction bases left unmatched: 6. The CDR3 coding sequence is TGCAGCATCGACAGGGGTGCTGGCTACACCTTC. It codes for CSIDRGAGYTF.

The chain uses TRBV7-2 and TRBJ2-3; 10 nucleotides match TRBD2. CDR1 and CDR2 (germline): SGHTA, FQGNSA. This CDR3 is built from 16 residues. The V gene end was trimmed by 2 bases and the J gene end by 8 bases; junction bases not matched to a gene: 10. CDR3 DNA sequence: TGTGCCAGCAGCTTAAGGAGTGATAGCGGGGGGATTACGCAGTATTTT. This encodes CASSLRSDSGGITQYF.

The table lists this clonotype with a few counts. The gene calls are TRBV29-1 and TRBJ1-5; D unclear. V shed 5 bases and J shed 2 bases, with 7 bases lying between them. The CDR3 is 12 residues long. Germline-derived CDR1 and CDR2 are SQVTM and ANQGSEA. The CDR3 reads CSVREGNQPQHF. CDR3 DNA sequence: TGCAGCGTTCGGGAGGGCAATCAGCCCCAGCATTTT.

This clonotype was detected only a few times. The rearrangement joins TRBV10-2 to TRBJ2-1; no definite D call. V was trimmed by 4 bases and J by 6 bases, leaving 10 bases between them. Germline lookup yields CDR1 WSHSY and CDR2 SAAADI. This CDR3 contains 13 residues. The CDR3 loop reads CASSALGPNEQFF. The CDR3, as DNA: TGCGCCAGCAGTGCTCTAGGACCCAATGAGCAGTTCTTC.

This clonotype occurred a few times. V usage is TRBV4-2 and J usage is TRBJ1-2, with 8 bases matching TRBD1. Germline CDR1 and CDR2: LGHNA and YNFKEQ. This CDR3 has 16 residues. J was trimmed by 3 bases and V by 4 bases; bases with no gene match: 10. The CDR3 DNA is TGTGCCAGCAGCCTGGAGTGGGACAGGCGATACTATGGCTACACCTTC. Its protein product is CASSLEWDRRYYGYTF.

About this clonotype itself: At one end the junction does not follow the germline gene, possibly because of a read error. This chain connects TRBV12-3 or TRBV12-4 to TRBJ2-6; 8 nucleotides match TRBD1. The CDR3 has 17 amino acids. The CDR3 reads CACSPGQGIAGANVLTF. In nucleotides, the CDR3 is TGTGCCTGCAGTCCCGGACAGGGTATTGCTGGGGCCAACGTCCTGACTTTC.

The chain employs TRBV7-9 and TRBJ2-1; unclear D gene. CDR1 is SEHNR, CDR2 FQNEAQ, per germline (reference sequence). V was cut by 2 bases and J by 9 bases, with 11 bases left in between. CDR3 length: 13 residues. The CDR3 protein is CASSLSGDPEQFF. The DNA for the CDR3 is TGTGCCAGCAGCTTATCGGGTGATCCTGAGCAGTTCTTC.

This clonotype has a handful of counts. The chain uses TRBV5-5 and TRBJ2-1; 7 nucleotides align to TRBD1. Germline CDR1 and CDR2: SGHKS and YYEKEE (reference sequence). The length of the CDR3 is 12 residues. V shed 6 bases, J shed 6 bases, and the junction held 3 bases outside the gene matches. CDR3 loop: CASIGGRNEQFF. The CDR3 DNA reads TGTGCCAGCATAGGGGGCCGCAATGAGCAGTTCTTC.

This chain joins TRBV5-1 and TRBJ1-1; D remains ambiguous. The germline CDR1 and CDR2 sequences are SGHRS and YFSETQ. The CDR3 has 15 amino acids. The V and J ends lost 0 bases and 1 base respectively, with 10 bases between them. This chain's CDR3 is CASSLEPGRNTEAFF. In nucleotides, the CDR3 is TGCGCCAGCAGCTTGGAACCGGGGAGGAACACTGAAGCTTTCTTT. The variable domain in full, completed from reference TRBV5-1 and TRBJ1-1, reads KAGVTQTPRYLIKTRGQQVTLSCSPISGHRSVSWYQQTPGQGLQFLFEYFSETQRNKGNFPGRFSGRQFSNSRSEMNVSTLELGDSALYLCASSLEPGRNTEAFFGQGTRLTVV.

This clonotype was detected many times. The rearrangement links TRBV12-3 or TRBV12-4 to TRBJ1-2; D gene ambiguous. Trimming shortened V by 5 bases and J by 1 base, and 11 bases separated the two germline ends. This CDR3 has 14 amino acids. CDR3 sequence: CASSPGYLNYGYTF. In nucleotides, the CDR3 is TGTGCCAGCAGTCCTGGATATCTTAACTATGGCTACACCTTC.

This chain connects TRBV21-1 to TRBJ1-5; TRBD1 reflects the table's D call only, with no check against the DNA. TRBV21-1 is a listed pseudogene. The CDR3 consists of 17 residues. The CDR3 here is CASSKGPRSRTNQPQHF. The CDR3, as DNA: TGTGCCAGCAGCAAAGGCCCGAGGAGCAGGACCAATCAGCCCCAGCATTTT.

The chain recombines TRBV7-2 with TRBJ2-1; the D gene is possibly TRBD2 (7 bases). Per germline, CDR1 SGHTA and CDR2 FQGNSA. V was trimmed by 2 bases and J by 5 bases, leaving 10 bases between them. The CDR3 has 14 amino acids. The DNA for the CDR3 is TGTGCCAGCAGCTTACGAGGGGGGGACAATGAGCAGTTCTTC. This gives the protein CASSLRGGDNEQFF.